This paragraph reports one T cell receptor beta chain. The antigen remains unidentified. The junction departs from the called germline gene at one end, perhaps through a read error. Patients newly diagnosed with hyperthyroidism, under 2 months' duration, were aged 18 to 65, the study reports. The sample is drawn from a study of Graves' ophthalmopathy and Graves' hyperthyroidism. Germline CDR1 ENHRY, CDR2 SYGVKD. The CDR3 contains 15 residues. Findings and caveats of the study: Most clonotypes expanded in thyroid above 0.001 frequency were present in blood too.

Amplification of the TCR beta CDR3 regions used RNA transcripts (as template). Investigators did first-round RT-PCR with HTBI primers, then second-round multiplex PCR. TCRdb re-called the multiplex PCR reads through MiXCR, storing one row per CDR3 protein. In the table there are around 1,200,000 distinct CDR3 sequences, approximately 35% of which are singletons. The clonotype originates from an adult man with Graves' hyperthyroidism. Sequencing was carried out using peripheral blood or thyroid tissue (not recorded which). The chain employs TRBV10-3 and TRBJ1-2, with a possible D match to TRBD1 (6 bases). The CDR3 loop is CASSLYPGDNYGYTF. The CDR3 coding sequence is TGTGCCAGCAGTTTATACCCAGGGGACAACTATGGCTACACCTTC.